A single sample is the source of the 16 T cell receptor beta chains below, sequenced in a study of blood T cell repertoires in COVID-19. Here immunoSEQ multiplex PCR was the method, and the copy in TCRdb shows in-frame clones only, minus some. The data contain 35,000 to 55,000 clones, 82% of them singletons. Sequencing used peripheral blood. Source of these receptors: a woman in her 70s with acute or convalescent COVID-19.

This clone was counted a few times. The J gene is TRBJ1-5, the V gene TRBV5-6, with 9 positions matching TRBD1. CDR3 length: 16 amino acids. V lost 0 bases to trimming and J lost 2 bases; unmatched junction nucleotides: 3. The germline V gene has CDR1 SGHDT and CDR2 YYEEEE. CDR3 DNA: TGTGCCAGCAGCTTGGGGGACAGGGCTCGCAATCAGCCCCAGCATTTT. Its protein product is CASSLGDRARNQPQHF.

The chain carries TRBV6-5 and TRBJ1-2; the match to TRBD1 covers 8 bases. V gave up 6 bases and J gave up 7 bases; unmatched junction bases: 10. This CDR3 contains 14 residues. Germline V gene lookup returns CDR1 MNHEY and CDR2 SVGAGI. CDR3: CASSPTTGDSGYTF. CDR3 DNA: TGTGCCAGCAGCCCAACGACAGGGGATTCTGGCTACACCTTC.

The rearrangement uses TRBV6-5 and TRBJ2-2, with 8 positions matching TRBD2. Germline CDR1 reads MNHEY; CDR2 reads SVGAGI. CDR3 size: 14 residues. V was pared by 5 bases and J by 4 bases, with 3 bases of the junction left unmatched. The DNA for the CDR3 is TGTGCCAGCAGTAAACTAGCGGTCACCGGGGAGCTGTTTTTT. Amino acids: CASSKLAVTGELFF.

The chain joins TRBV7-8 to TRBJ1-2, with 7 bases identical to TRBD1. In germline, CDR1 is SGHVS, CDR2 FQNEAQ. The CDR3 totals 16 residues. V was pared by 6 bases and J by 6 bases, with 16 bases of the junction left unmatched. CDR3 residues: CASRKRGDSPLDGYTF. DNA of the CDR3: TGTGCCAGCAGAAAGAGGGGGGACAGTCCCCTCGATGGCTACACCTTC.

The chain recombines TRBV11-3 with TRBJ1-1; TRBD1 aligns across 10 bases. This CDR3 contains 14 residues. Trimming took 4 bases from V and 5 from J; bases not matched to a gene: 4. CDR1 and CDR2 from the germline V gene are SGHNT and YENEEA. The CDR3 bases are TGTGCCAGCAGCTCGCGGGGACAGGGGACTGAAGCTTTCTTT. Translation gives CASSSRGQGTEAFF.

The V call is TRBV6-5, the J call TRBJ1-1; no definite D call. Germline V gene sequence: CDR1 MNHEY, CDR2 SVGAGI. The ends were cut back, 7 bases at V and 9 bases at J, with 15 bases in the middle. The CDR3 is 12 residues long. The CDR3 nucleotides read TGTGCCAGCAAACTCGGTGAGGTACAAGCTTTCTTT. It translates to CASKLGEVQAFF.

In nucleotides, the CDR3 is TGCGCCAGCAGTGGGGTTAGCGGGGCCGGGGATGAGCAGTTCTTC. As protein: CASSGVSGAGDEQFF. V gene TRBV10-2 combines with J gene TRBJ2-1; TRBD2 agrees at 8 bases. The germline gives CDR1 WSHSY, CDR2 SAAADI. V lost 4 bases, J lost 8 bases, and 10 bases stayed unmatched. The CDR3 loop spans 15 amino acids.

This clone was seen only a few times. The V call is TRBV10-3, the J call TRBJ1-3; D is possibly TRBD1 (6 bases). The CDR3 contains 14 residues. CDR1 ENHRY and CDR2 SYGVKD come from the germline V gene. Trimming removed 10 bases from V and 0 bases from J, with 13 bases in between. CDR3 nucleotides: TGTGCCACCGGGGACACCATCTCTGGAAACACCATATATTTT. The encoded protein is CATGDTISGNTIYF.

The rearrangement uses TRBV7-9 and TRBJ1-6, with D perhaps TRBD1 (6 bases). V was trimmed by 1 base and J by 7 bases, leaving 8 bases between them. This CDR3 is 14 amino acids long. Germline V gene lookup returns CDR1 SEHNR and CDR2 FQNEAQ (reference sequence). CDR3 region: CASSLGTANSPLHF. CDR3 in DNA: TGTGCCAGCAGCTTAGGGACAGCAAATTCACCCCTCCACTTT.

The CDR3 DNA is TGTGCCAGCAGTTTAGAGTTTATGCAGTTCTTC. Its translation is CASSLEFMQFF. V gene TRBV28 combines with J gene TRBJ2-1; D gene uncertain. This CDR3 is built from 11 residues. Germline V gene sequence: CDR1 MDHEN, CDR2 SYDVKM. Trimming cost V 2 bases and J 12 bases, with 8 bases left between them.

This chain joins TRBV9 and TRBJ2-7; 7 bases match TRBD1. V shed 4 bases and J 3 bases; nucleotides not matched to a gene: 7. Germline V gene data show CDR1 as SGDLS and CDR2 as YYNGEE. The CDR3 runs 14 residues. CDR3 amino acids: CASSRGGQDYEQYF. CDR3 sequence (DNA): TGTGCCAGCAGCAGAGGCGGACAGGACTACGAGCAGTACTTC.

V and J are TRBV7-2 and TRBJ2-7; 9 positions match TRBD1. V was pared by 5 bases and J by 4 bases, with 6 bases of the junction left unmatched. Germline loops: CDR1 SGHTA, CDR2 FQGNSA. The CDR3 is made up of 14 amino acids. The CDR3 loop reads CASSVGTGSYEQYF. The CDR3 nucleotides are TGTGCCAGCAGCGTCGGGACAGGGTCTTACGAGCAGTACTTC.

This chain uses TRBV28 with TRBJ2-7, with 11 nucleotides matching TRBD1. The CDR3 is made up of 14 amino acids. The ends lost 6 bases at V and 7 bases at J; junction bases unmatched: 8. The germline CDR1 and CDR2 sequences are MDHEN and SYDVKM. CDR3 nucleotide sequence: TGTGCCAGCAGGCCAGGACAGGGGGCGCAGGAGCAGTACTTC. Translated, it gives CASRPGQGAQEQYF.

The chain couples TRBV3-1 (or the pseudogene TRBV3-2) to TRBJ2-2, with 8 nucleotides matching TRBD1. The CDR3 length is 16 residues. V gave up 6 bases and J gave up 1 base; unmatched junction bases: 7. Germline CDR1 LGHDT, CDR2 YNNKEL (reference sequence). The CDR3 region is CASRYRTGRNTGELFF. CDR3 coding DNA: TGTGCCAGCAGATATAGGACAGGGAGGAACACCGGGGAGCTGTTTTTT.

The rearrangement uses TRBV19 and TRBJ1-3; D is perhaps TRBD1 (5 bases). Between the trimmed V and J ends, which lost 6 bases and 2 bases, there was a span of 11 bases. Germline V lookup: CDR1 LNHDA, CDR2 SQIVND (reference sequence). CDR3 length equals 14 residues. CDR3 in DNA: TGTGCCAGTAGACGCCAGGGAACTGGAAACACCATATATTTT. Its protein product is CASRRQGTGNTIYF.

The chain links TRBV7-9 to TRBJ2-7; D ambiguous. The germline V gene has CDR1 SEHNR and CDR2 FQNEAQ (reference sequence). With 2 bases removed from V and 3 bases from J, the gap between germline ends came to 8 bases. There are 13 residues in the CDR3. DNA for the CDR3: TGTGCCAGCAGCTTACCTTCAGGCTACGAGCAGTACTTC. Its protein product is CASSLPSGYEQYF.